The 7 T cell receptor beta chains reported below all come from one sample, sequenced in a study of immune evolution from preneoplasia to lung adenocarcinoma. Assay: immunoSEQ multiplex PCR; the TCRdb copy retains only in-frame clones and omits some. The sample has some 5,100 clones, 70% to 80% seen once. Input material: FFPE minimally invasive lung adenocarcinoma tissue. The receptors were gathered from a person in their sixties or seventies with lung adenocarcinoma.

This clone was observed a few times. This chain connects TRBV4-1 to TRBJ1-5, with D possibly being TRBD1 (6 bases). The V end was cut by 0 bases, the J end by 5 bases, with 14 bases between. Per the germline V gene, CDR1 is MGHRA and CDR2 is YSYEKL. The CDR3 has 16 amino acids. This chain's CDR3 is CASSQDWGAPDQPQHF. The CDR3 region has the DNA TGCGCCAGCAGCCAAGATTGGGGGGCGCCGGATCAGCCCCAGCATTTT.

The chain carries TRBV28 and TRBJ1-2; a weak D match, TRBD1 (5 bases). The germline V and J ends were trimmed by 2 bases and 7 bases, with 20 bases remaining between them. Per germline, CDR1 MDHEN and CDR2 SYDVKM. This CDR3 has 16 residues. CDR3 sequence (DNA): TGTGCCAGCAGTTTAAGGGGCAGGGCGTTTTTTTTTGGCTACACCTTC. This gives the protein CASSLRGRAFFFGYTF.

The V and J genes are TRBV5-1 and TRBJ1-1; D might be TRBD1 (5 bases). CDR3 length equals 15 residues. Trimming cost V 4 bases and J 1 base, with 14 bases left between them. Looked up from germline, CDR1 is SGHRS and CDR2 is YFSETQ. CDR3 sequence reads: CASSPGGAGNTEAFF. In DNA, the CDR3 is TGCGCCAGCAGCCCGGGGGGAGCAGGGAACACTGAAGCTTTCTTT.

J is TRBJ2-1 and V is TRBV29-1; 11 bases fit TRBD2. V lost 5 bases to trimming and J lost 3 bases; unmatched junction nucleotides: 3. This CDR3 contains 14 residues. Germline loops: CDR1 SQVTM, CDR2 ANQGSEA. CDR3 sequence (DNA): TGCAGCGTTACTGGGACTAGCGGCTACAATGAGCAGTTCTTC. This encodes CSVTGTSGYNEQFF.

This clone occurred once. The V gene is TRBV4-1, the J gene TRBJ2-5; TRBD1 matches 10 bases. Germline V gives CDR1 MGHRA, CDR2 YSYEKL. V shed 0 bases and J 5 bases; nucleotides not matched to a gene: 6. This CDR3 spans 16 amino acids. The CDR3 reads CASSQEWGTGVETQYF. CDR3 nucleotide sequence: TGCGCCAGCAGCCAAGAATGGGGGACAGGGGTTGAGACCCAGTACTTC.

This clone has a single count. The rearrangement joins TRBV27 to TRBJ2-7; 12 bases line up with TRBD2. The CDR3 runs 19 residues. The V and J ends lost 5 bases and 0 bases, in that order; junction bases with no gene match: 14. Looked up from germline, CDR1 is MNHEY and CDR2 is SMNVEV (reference sequence). CDR3: CASSPRLAGGPTGSYEQYF. For the CDR3, the DNA is TGTGCCAGCAGTCCCCGGCTAGCGGGAGGGCCGACGGGCTCCTACGAGCAGTACTTC.

This clone rates as large (0.1 to 1%). This chain uses TRBV27 with TRBJ1-2, with a possible D match to TRBD1 (6 bases). V lost 5 bases to trimming and J lost 1 base, with 14 bases between them. Germline CDR1 reads MNHEY; CDR2 reads SMNVEV (reference sequence). This CDR3 is built from 15 residues. The CDR3 loop is CASSALGGLNYGYTF. The CDR3 bases are TGTGCCAGCAGTGCATTGGGGGGGCTTAACTATGGCTACACCTTC.